The text below deals with one T cell receptor (beta chain). The source of the sample is a study of CD8+ T cells in alopecia areata. Turning to the study itself: Severity was scored as percentage of affected scalp area in treated patients.

Treatment meaning: oral pan-JAK inhibitor, 5-10 mg twice daily. As the sequencing template, cDNA was produced by extracting RNA and reverse transcribing it. Produced via immunoSEQ multiplex PCR; TCRdb's table is partial and in-frame only. The top ten hold roughly 22% of the sample, which has about 64,000 clones, 35% to 55% seen once. V lost 0 bases, J lost 4 bases, and 10 bases lay in between. The CDR3 sequence is 14 residues long. Per the germline V gene, CDR1 is SGHRS and CDR2 is YFSETQ. The source is a human donor with alopecia areata. J is TRBJ2-5 and V is TRBV5-1; maybe TRBD2 (5 bases). Specimen: CD8+ T cells sorted from blood, collected at approximately week 36, from a patient treated with tofacitinib. This CDR3 is CASSLEREGETQYF. CDR3 coding DNA: TGCGCCAGCAGCTTGGAGAGGGAAGGAGAGACCCAGTACTTC.